The present T cell receptor beta chain was sequenced within a study of early T cells in non-severe SARS-CoV-2 infection. Study-wide background: From unsorted whole blood, bulk RNA was sequenced, and the chains remained unpaired.

Researchers tagged individual cDNA molecules with unique molecular identifiers. Each CDR3 protein is one row after TCRdb ran MiXCR on the 5' RACE reads. Seen here are over 50,000 distinct CDR3 sequences, about 7.7% observed once, and the top ten hold roughly a tenth. The study's findings and limits: VDJdb matches were skewed toward anti-spike CD8 T cell responses.

This clonotype was found a few times. Its target is not known. Germline V lookup: CDR1 SGHVS, CDR2 FNYEAQ. The CDR3 has 14 residues. V was shortened by 4 bases and J by 1 base, with 8 bases between the two germline ends. Sequencing was performed on whole blood, taken at baseline. The chain recombines TRBV7-6 with TRBJ1-5; D remains ambiguous. The clonotype comes from an adult who was a healthcare worker with PCR-confirmed SARS-CoV-2 infection or an uninfected control (not recorded which). This CDR3 is CASSSDPSNQPQHF. The CDR3 region has the DNA TGTGCCAGCAGCTCCGACCCCAGCAATCAGCCCCAGCATTTT.